This T cell receptor beta chain appears in the sequencing data of a study of cytomegalovirus exposure and HLA in healthy donors. Study observations and caveats: Owing to their indistinguishability, certain V segments, notably TRBV6-2 and TRBV6-3, were excluded. The study found most TCR sequences rare, yet found some public TCRs in many donors.

This CDR3 region has 13 residues. Germline V gene sequence: CDR1 MNHNS, CDR2 SASEGT. With 6 bases removed from V and 3 bases from J, the gap between germline ends came to 12 bases. The donors were healthy bone marrow donors. Despite likely unrecorded immune exposures, the donors were nominally healthy at the time of sampling. As for this clone: Its antigen is unidentified.

Primers: 60 Vbeta forward and 13 Jbeta reverse. The protocol was immunoSEQ multiplex PCR, while the TCRdb copy is restricted to in-frame clones and leaves out a portion. The table has around 150,000 clones, approximately 80% seen once. V gene TRBV6-1 combines with J gene TRBJ2-7; maybe TRBD1 (5 bases). The receptor was isolated from a man aged 25 to 40 in good health and CMV-seropositive. Specimen: PBMCs. CDR3 loop: CASRTTDHYEQYF. DNA of the CDR3: TGTGCCAGCAGGACGACAGACCACTACGAGCAGTACTTC.